This entry describes one T cell receptor (beta chain). Primed by a sample-barcoded 5' primer and a J-beta primer mix, a second PCR proceeded for roughly 7 to 12 cycles. TCRdb analysed the 5' RACE reads with MiXCR anew, one entry per CDR3 protein. The data contain around 1.5 million distinct CDR3 sequences, about 32% of them seen just once; the ten biggest clones take up 10% to 12%. Germline CDR1 GTSNPN, CDR2 SVGIG (reference sequence). The CDR3 covers 16 residues. V was pared by 0 bases and J by 0 bases, with 11 bases between. The data were obtained in a study of blood T cells in healthy people across ages.

This clonotype originated in a woman aged 30 to 39 in good health. The chain couples TRBV30 to TRBJ2-2; weak D call: TRBD1 (6 bases). Sequenced sample: blood. CDR3 DNA sequence: TGTGCCTGGAGTGTACTTGGGACACCGAACACCGGGGAGCTGTTTTTT. Translation: CAWSVLGTPNTGELFF.